Below are 13 T cell receptor beta chains sequenced from a single sample in a study of blood T cell repertoires in COVID-19. The protocol was immunoSEQ multiplex PCR, while the TCRdb copy is restricted to in-frame clones and leaves out a portion. The sample contains some 400,000 clones, 91% of which appear only once. Input material: PBMCs or T cells enriched from blood (not recorded which). The source of these receptors is a woman aged 40 to 50 who had been exposed to COVID-19.

This chain connects TRBV5-1 to TRBJ1-2; 9 bases align to TRBD1. Germline-derived CDR1 and CDR2 are SGHRS and YFSETQ. V shed 0 bases and J 4 bases; nucleotides not matched to a gene: 7. This CDR3 comprises 16 residues. The CDR3 region has the DNA TGCGCCAGCAGCTTGGGAACAGGGGGCTATAGCTATGGCTACACCTTC. This encodes CASSLGTGGYSYGYTF.

The gene calls are TRBV19 and TRBJ2-7; TRBD1 matches at 8 bases. Losses at the gene ends were 4 bases for V and 1 base for J; bases not matched to a gene: 3. Germline V gene sequence: CDR1 LNHDA, CDR2 SQIVND (reference sequence). This CDR3 is 14 amino acids long. This CDR3 reads CASSTGQVSYEQYF. CDR3 in DNA: TGTGCCAGTAGTACGGGACAGGTATCCTACGAGCAGTACTTC. Complete variable domain (other parts from reference TRBV19 and TRBJ2-7): DGGITQSPKYLFRKEGQNVTLSCEQNLNHDAMYWYRQDPGQGLRLIYYSQIVNDFQKGDIAEGYSVSREKKESFPLTVTSAQKNPTAFYLCASSTGQVSYEQYFGPGTRLTVT.

The gene calls are TRBV3-1 (or the pseudogene TRBV3-2) and TRBJ2-2; 7 bases are a match to TRBD2. Germline V gene lookup returns CDR1 LGHDT and CDR2 YNNKEL (reference sequence). CDR3 size: 15 residues. V lost 4 bases, J lost 9 bases, and 11 bases stayed unmatched. CDR3 sequence: CASSPGRLAIRELFF. CDR3 in DNA: TGTGCCAGCAGCCCAGGGAGACTAGCTATCCGGGAGCTGTTTTTT.

This clone is a singleton in its sample. The J gene is TRBJ2-5, the V gene TRBV10-2, with a tentative D call TRBD1 (6 bases). The V and J ends lost 5 bases and 5 bases respectively, with 15 bases between them. Germline CDR1 reads WSHSY; CDR2 reads SAAADI. CDR3 length equals 14 residues. CDR3 amino acids: CASSTGLGVETQYF. CDR3 nucleotides: TGCGCCAGCAGTACAGGGTTGGGGGTCGAGACCCAGTACTTC.

The chain couples TRBV2 to TRBJ1-5; D gene uncertain. Trimming removed 3 bases at V and 1 base at J, with 13 bases between. This CDR3 is 16 amino acids long. The V gene's germline CDR1 is SNHLY and CDR2 FYNNEI. The CDR3 region is CASSDLAGGSNQPQHF. The CDR3 DNA reads TGTGCCAGCAGTGATCTCGCAGGCGGGAGCAATCAGCCCCAGCATTTT.

This sequence joins TRBV23-1 and TRBJ2-2; D possibly corresponds to TRBD1 (5 bases). TRBV23-1 is placed among ORFs of uncertain function. This CDR3 has 18 residues. Deletions cut 4 bases from V and 6 bases from J, with 24 bases between. The CDR3 bases are TGCGCCAGCAGTCTCAGTGGGTCAGGGATATTTTTTGCCGGGGAGCTGTTTTTT. Translating it yields CASSLSGSGIFFAGELFF.

V is TRBV5-8 and J is TRBJ2-3; 7 bases line up with TRBD2. Losses at the gene ends were 0 bases for V and 5 bases for J; bases not matched to a gene: 9. Per germline, CDR1 SGHTS and CDR2 YDEGEE. This CDR3 region has 16 residues. The CDR3 is CASSLVLTSGGDTQYF. For the CDR3, the DNA is TGTGCCAGCAGCTTGGTGCTTACTTCGGGGGGAGATACGCAGTATTTT.

The chain has TRBV3-1 (or the pseudogene TRBV3-2) and TRBJ2-3, with no clear D. Germline values: CDR1 LGHDT, CDR2 YNNKEL (reference sequence). Trimming took 4 bases from V and 0 from J, leaving 8 bases between them. The CDR3 has 14 amino acids. The DNA for the CDR3 is TGTGCCAGCAGCCTTGCGGTTAGCACAGATACGCAGTATTTT. Translation: CASSLAVSTDTQYF.

The rearrangement joins TRBV27 to TRBJ1-5, with D uncertain. CDR3 length: 13 residues. V dropped 3 bases and J dropped 0 bases, with 3 bases sitting between them. Germline V CDR1 and CDR2: MNHEY, SMNVEV (reference sequence). This CDR3 reads CASSFYSNQPQHF. Written as DNA, the CDR3 is TGTGCCAGCAGTTTCTATAGCAATCAGCCCCAGCATTTT.

The chain couples TRBV10-3 to TRBJ1-4, with D uncertain. V was pared by 3 bases and J by 5 bases, with 7 bases between. CDR3 size: 13 residues. Germline CDR1 is ENHRY and CDR2 is SYGVKD. Here the CDR3 DNA reads TGTGCCATCAGTGATCAGGAAAATGAAAAACTGTTTTTT. This gives the protein CAISDQENEKLFF.

The V and J genes are TRBV23-1 and TRBJ1-3; 9 bases line up with TRBD1. TRBV23-1 belongs to the ORF category, with a function that is uncertain. The CDR3 covers 17 residues. Trimming removed 3 bases from V and 0 bases from J; junction bases left unmatched: 6. The CDR3 reads CASSHFDRGISGNTIYF. In nucleotides, the CDR3 is TGCGCCAGCAGTCATTTCGACAGGGGGATCTCTGGAAACACCATATATTTT.

This clone showed up just once. The V call is TRBV29-1, the J call TRBJ1-2; possibly TRBD1 for D (5 bases). From germline, CDR1 is SQVTM and CDR2 ANQGSEA. There are 13 residues in the CDR3. Trimming shortened V by 2 bases and J by 8 bases, and 15 bases separated the two germline ends. Written as DNA, the CDR3 is TGCAGCGTTGAACGGCCAGGTCGGGGGGGCTACACCTTC. This gives the protein CSVERPGRGGYTF.

The chain recombines TRBV6-6 with TRBJ1-2; the match to TRBD1 covers 7 bases. The CDR3 consists of 16 residues. Trimming took 5 bases from V and 5 from J; bases not matched to a gene: 14. Per the germline V gene, CDR1 is MNHNY and CDR2 is SVGAGI (reference sequence). The CDR3 reads CASSRRPTGEGYGYTF. The CDR3 region has the DNA TGTGCCAGCAGTCGACGCCCCACAGGGGAAGGATATGGCTACACCTTC.